The 11 T cell receptor beta chains presented below share a single source sample, sequenced in a study of T cell changes during pregnancy in multiple sclerosis. The protocol was immunoSEQ multiplex PCR, while the TCRdb copy is restricted to in-frame clones and leaves out a portion. The table lists around 56,000 clones, over 75% of them singletons, with more than 2% in the top ten. The source was peripheral blood, collected in the first trimester of pregnancy. The receptor source for this set is a female donor in good health, enrolled as a control in a pregnancy study.

V is TRBV19 and J is TRBJ2-1; 7 nucleotides line up with TRBD2. Germline-derived CDR1 and CDR2 are LNHDA and SQIVND (reference sequence). Trimming removed 1 base from V and 7 bases from J; junction bases left unmatched: 4. The CDR3 runs 14 residues. CDR3 sequence reads: CASSIGGSWNEQFF. CDR3 DNA sequence: TGTGCCAGTAGTATAGGCGGGAGTTGGAATGAGCAGTTCTTC.

The V and J genes are TRBV11-3 and TRBJ2-7; 7 nucleotides agree with TRBD2. J gave up 0 bases and V 8 bases, and 4 bases lay outside the gene matches. The CDR3 sequence is 13 residues long. Germline lookup yields CDR1 SGHNT and CDR2 YENEEA. The CDR3, as DNA: TGTGCCAGCCTCTGGGGGGGCTCCTACGAGCAGTACTTC. Its translation: CASLWGGSYEQYF.

This sequence joins TRBV5-4 and TRBJ1-2; perhaps TRBD1 as D (6 bases). Germline assignment: CDR1 SGHNT and CDR2 YYREEE (reference sequence). Trimming took off 4 bases at V and 7 bases at J, with 14 bases between the two ends. CDR3 length equals 13 residues. Here the CDR3 reads CASSQDSFFGYTF. CDR3 coding DNA: TGTGCCAGCAGCCAGGACAGTTTTTTTGGCTACACCTTC.

The chain has TRBV27 and TRBJ1-1; TRBD1 matches at 9 bases. The CDR3 runs to 15 residues. Per the germline V gene, CDR1 is MNHEY and CDR2 is SMNVEV (reference sequence). V trimming: 6 bases; J trimming: 5 bases; junction bases outside the gene matches: 10. The CDR3 coding sequence is TGTGCCAGCAGGGAGATGGGGACAGGGAAGACTGAAGCTTTCTTT. Residues: CASREMGTGKTEAFF.

The V gene is TRBV13, the J gene TRBJ2-7; possibly TRBD2 for D (6 bases). V lost 5 bases, J lost 1 base, and 15 bases lay in between. CDR3 length: 15 amino acids. Germline values: CDR1 PRHDT, CDR2 FYEKMQ (reference sequence). The CDR3 DNA is TGTGCCAGCAGCCACCTTGGAGGAGGGTCCTACGAGCAGTACTTC. Protein sequence: CASSHLGGGSYEQYF.

A few counts support this clone. The CDR3 sequence: CASKKRSGREQYF. Here the CDR3 DNA reads TGTGCCAGCAAAAAGAGGAGCGGAAGGGAGCAGTACTTC. The J gene is TRBJ2-7, the V gene TRBV7-9; a possible D gene is TRBD2 (5 bases). V shed 7 bases and J shed 7 bases, with 17 bases lying between them. CDR1 and CDR2 from the germline V gene are SEHNR and FQNEAQ (reference sequence). The CDR3 has 13 residues.

The gene calls are TRBV5-1 and TRBJ1-5, with D possibly TRBD1 on 5 matching bases. V gave up 0 bases and J gave up 9 bases, with 10 bases separating them. CDR1 SGHRS and CDR2 YFSETQ come from the germline V gene. The CDR3 runs 13 residues. Here the CDR3 DNA reads TGCGCCAGCAGCTTGGTTCCGGGGGGGCCCCAGCATTTT. As protein: CASSLVPGGPQHF.

The chain recombines TRBV4-1 with TRBJ2-7, with 10 bases aligning to TRBD2. The CDR3 is 18 residues long. J gave up 3 bases and V 0 bases, and 11 bases lay outside the gene matches. Germline V lookup: CDR1 MGHRA, CDR2 YSYEKL. CDR3 sequence: CASSQDSASGRPVYEQYF. The CDR3 DNA reads TGCGCCAGCAGCCAAGATAGCGCTAGCGGGAGACCCGTCTACGAGCAGTACTTC.

This rearrangement joins TRBV5-1 to TRBJ2-3; unclear D gene. Trimming pared 3 bases from V and 6 bases from J, leaving 5 bases between. The CDR3 sequence is 11 residues long. Germline V gene sequence: CDR1 SGHRS, CDR2 YFSETQ. CDR3 nucleotide sequence: TGCGCCAGCAGCTGGCTCGATACGCAGTATTTT. This encodes CASSWLDTQYF.

The genes are TRBV2 and TRBJ2-3; TRBD2 matches at 8 bases. The V gene end was trimmed by 5 bases and the J gene end by 6 bases; junction bases not matched to a gene: 7. This CDR3 is built from 14 residues. CDR1 is SNHLY and CDR2 is FYNNEI in the germline V gene. CDR3 sequence (DNA): TGTGCCAGCAGTCGGCCTAGCGGGCGGGATACGCAGTATTTT. It translates to CASSRPSGRDTQYF.

The chain has TRBV28 and TRBJ2-7; 11 nucleotides line up with TRBD1. The CDR3 is made up of 12 amino acids. Germline values: CDR1 MDHEN, CDR2 SYDVKM. With 8 bases clipped from V and 12 bases from J, the junction kept 9 bases outside the gene matches. CDR3 region: CASSWTGGMAYF. DNA of the CDR3: TGTGCCAGCTCTTGGACAGGGGGCATGGCGTACTTC. The full variable domain, with the rest looked up from reference TRBV28 and TRBJ2-7, is DVKVTQSSRYLVKRTGEKVFLECVQDMDHENMFWYRQDPGLGLRLIYFSYDVKMKEKGDIPEGYSVSREKKERFSLILESASTNQTSMYLCASSWTGGMAYFGPGTRLTVT.